This T cell receptor beta chain was recorded in a study of blood T cell repertoires in COVID-19. CDR3 length equals 11 residues. V lost 5 bases to trimming and J lost 6 bases, with 7 bases between them. Germline CDR1 GTSNPN, CDR2 SVGIG (reference sequence). Assay used: immunoSEQ multiplex PCR; TCRdb lists only in-frame clones, some missing. The sample has about 250,000 clones, about four fifths seen once. The receptor comes from a man between 40 and 49 years old who had been exposed to COVID-19. The chain couples TRBV30 to TRBJ2-2; D is perhaps TRBD2 (5 bases). The material sequenced was PBMCs or T cells enriched from blood (not recorded which). The CDR3 bases are TGTGCCTGGGAGGGCTCCGGGGAGCTGTTTTTT. It specifies CAWEGSGELFF.